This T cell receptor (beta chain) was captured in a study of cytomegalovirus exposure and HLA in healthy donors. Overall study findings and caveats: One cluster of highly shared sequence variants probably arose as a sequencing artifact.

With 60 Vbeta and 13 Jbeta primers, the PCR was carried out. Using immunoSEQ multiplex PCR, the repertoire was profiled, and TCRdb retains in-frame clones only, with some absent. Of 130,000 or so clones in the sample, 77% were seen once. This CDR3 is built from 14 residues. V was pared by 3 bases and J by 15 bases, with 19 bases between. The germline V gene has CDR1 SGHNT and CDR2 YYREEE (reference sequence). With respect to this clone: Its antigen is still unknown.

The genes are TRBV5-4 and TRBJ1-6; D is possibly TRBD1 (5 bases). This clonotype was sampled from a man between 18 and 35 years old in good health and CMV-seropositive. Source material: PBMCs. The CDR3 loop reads CASSSLIQGADLHF. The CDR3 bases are TGTGCCAGCAGCTCCCTAATCCAGGGTGCCGACCTCCACTTT. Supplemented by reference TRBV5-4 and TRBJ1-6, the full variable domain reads ETGVTQSPTHLIKTRGQQVTLRCSSQSGHNTVSWYQQALGQGPQFIFQYYREEENGRGNFPPRFSGLQFPNYSSELNVNALELDDSALYLCASSSLIQGADLHFGNGTRLTVT.